This T cell receptor (beta chain) was retrieved from a study of T cells in Graves' hyperthyroidism and ophthalmopathy. RNA transcripts provided the source from which TCR beta CDR3 regions were amplified. In the first-round RT-PCR of the TCR CDR3, the HTBI primer set was used. TCRdb processed the multiplex PCR reads anew with MiXCR; each CDR3 protein has one entry. Among under 800,000 distinct CDR3 sequences listed, roughly 15% were seen once. Study conclusions and caveats: Most thyroid-expanded clonotypes above 0.001 were also found in blood. Before onset, by a median of about six months, the model predicted ophthalmopathy.

This clonotype was seen repeatedly, ten times or more. Its target is unknown. Hyperthyroidism was newly diagnosed in patients aged 18 to 65 (duration under 2 months). On the basis of clinical symptoms, serum thyroxine and TRAb, thyroid ultrasound and orbital computed tomography, diagnoses were made. Germline V CDR1 and CDR2: KGHSH, LQKENI. The CDR3 is made up of 14 amino acids. V lost 2 bases, J lost 6 bases, and 10 bases lay in between. The sample comprised blood. This sequence joins TRBV18 and TRBJ2-2; D perhaps matches TRBD1 (6 bases). The receptor was derived from a woman aged 18 to 35 with Graves' hyperthyroidism. The CDR3 nucleotides are TGTGCCAGCTCACCAAATAACAGGGCCGGGGAGCTGTTTTTT. Amino acids: CASSPNNRAGELFF.